This is a list of T cell receptor beta chains from one sample in a study of blood T cell repertoires in COVID-19. Sequencing was performed with immunoSEQ multiplex PCR; in TCRdb, only in-frame clones are kept and a portion is missing. This table holds roughly 200,000 clones, about 83% found once. Sequenced material: peripheral blood. The receptors were sampled from a young woman with COVID-19, enrolled during active disease. Both conserved end residues are part of each CDR3. D genes are given only for firm matches. The size field is filled for only some rows; it gives once, few, many or a size class.

J: TRBJ2-7
size: once
V: TRBV5-4
D: TRBD1
CDR3: CASSLNRGESYEQYF
DNA: TGTGCCAGCAGCCTGAACAGGGGCGAGTCCTACGAGCAGTACTTC

J: TRBJ2-2
size: NA
V: TRBV28
D: TRBD1
CDR3: CASTPGGINTGELFF
DNA: TGTGCCAGCACCCCAGGGGGTATTAACACCGGGGAGCTGTTTTTT

J: TRBJ2-1
size: NA
V: TRBV7-3
D: NA
CDR3: CASSLVGSRDEQFF
DNA: TGTGCCAGCAGCTTAGTCGGTAGCAGGGATGAGCAGTTCTTC

J: TRBJ2-5
size: NA
V: TRBV5-1
D: TRBD1
CDR3: CASSLDRVETQYF
DNA: TGCGCCAGCAGCTTAGACAGGGTCGAGACCCAGTACTTC

J: TRBJ1-5
size: NA
V: TRBV7-8
D: TRBD1
CDR3: CASSLAQGGYQPQHF
DNA: TGTGCCAGCAGCTTAGCGCAGGGGGGTTATCAGCCCCAGCATTTT

J: TRBJ2-1
size: NA
V: TRBV30
D: TRBD2
CDR3: CAWNRRASGALPGEQFF
DNA: TGTGCCTGGAATCGTAGGGCTAGCGGGGCCCTCCCGGGTGAGCAGTTCTTC

J: TRBJ1-2
size: NA
V: TRBV18
D: TRBD1
CDR3: CASSPLDRGGGYTF
DNA: TGTGCCAGCTCACCCCTTGACAGGGGAGGTGGCTACACCTTC

J: TRBJ2-1
size: NA
V: TRBV21-1
D: NA
CDR3: CASTGTPRWASYNEQFF
DNA: TGTGCCAGCACCGGGACTCCCCGCTGGGCCTCCTACAATGAGCAGTTCTTC

J: TRBJ1-1
size: NA
V: TRBV4-3
D: NA
CDR3: CASSHINAAMNTEAFF
DNA: TGCGCCAGCAGCCATATTAACGCGGCTATGAACACTGAAGCTTTCTTT

J: TRBJ1-2
size: NA
V: TRBV10-3
D: NA
CDR3: CASQLGGGYTF
DNA: TGTGCCAGCCAGTTAGGGGGTGGCTACACCTTC

J: TRBJ2-1
size: NA
V: TRBV29-1
D: TRBD1
CDR3: CSAARDRGNNEQFF
DNA: TGCAGCGCAGCCCGGGACAGGGGTAACAATGAGCAGTTCTTC

J: TRBJ1-6
size: NA
V: TRBV19
D: TRBD1
CDR3: CASSFETGGGDSPLHF
DNA: TGTGCCAGTAGTTTCGAGACAGGGGGCGGAGATTCACCCCTCCACTTT

J: TRBJ2-5
size: NA
V: TRBV5-1
D: TRBD2
CDR3: CASSFSGGAGETQYF
DNA: TGCGCCAGCAGCTTTAGCGGGGGGGCTGGGGAGACCCAGTACTTC

J: TRBJ1-1
size: NA
V: TRBV7-3
D: TRBD1
CDR3: CASSPGTGTMNTEAFF
DNA: TGTGCCAGCAGCCCGGGGACAGGGACGATGAACACTGAAGCTTTCTTT